The 9 T cell receptor beta chains reported below all come from one sample, sequenced in a study of T cells in Graves' hyperthyroidism and ophthalmopathy. TCR beta CDR3 sequences were amplified from RNA transcripts. Initially, a first-round RT-PCR of the TCR CDR3 employed the HTBI primer set. Using its own MiXCR run on the multiplex PCR reads, TCRdb lists one record per CDR3 protein. The sample carries approximately 300,000 distinct CDR3 sequences, around 19% recorded once. The sample taken for sequencing was blood. The origin of the receptors is a man over 45 with Graves' ophthalmopathy.

This clonotype was observed a handful of times. The V gene is TRBV7-9, the J gene TRBJ2-2; 10 positions match TRBD2. Germline loops: CDR1 SEHNR, CDR2 FQNEAQ (reference sequence). The CDR3 length is 19 residues. Trimming took 3 bases from V and 3 from J; bases not matched to a gene: 13. The CDR3: CASSLLVSGRAGYTGELFF. As DNA, the CDR3 is TGTGCCAGCAGCTTGCTCGTCAGCGGGAGGGCGGGGTACACCGGGGAGCTGTTTTTT. The entire variable domain, with the rest obtained from reference TRBV7-9 and TRBJ2-2, is as follows: DTGVSQNPRHKITKRGQNVTFRCDPISEHNRLYWYRQTLGQGPEFLTYFQNEAQLEKSRLLSDRFSAERPKGSFSTLEIQRTEQGDSAMYLCASSLLVSGRAGYTGELFFGEGSRLTVL.

This clonotype was detected only a few times. This clone may be a read error of a much larger clone one base away. The chain has TRBV28 and TRBJ2-7; 8 bases fit TRBD1. CDR3 length: 14 amino acids. Germline CDR1 MDHEN, CDR2 SYDVKM. The J segment lost 2 bases and the V segment lost 4 bases, leaving 4 bases of the junction unmatched. The CDR3 sequence: CASSSDRAPYEQYF. In DNA, the CDR3 is TGTGCCAGCAGTTCGGACAGGGCTCCCTACGAGCAGTACTTC.

This clonotype was seen only a few times. This chain connects TRBV28 to TRBJ2-7; no clear D. V lost 5 bases, J lost 0 bases, and 8 bases lay in between. This CDR3 is 13 amino acids long. CDR1 MDHEN and CDR2 SYDVKM come from the germline V gene. The CDR3 protein is CASSPPGSYEQYF. The CDR3 coding sequence is TGTGCCAGCAGTCCCCCCGGCTCCTACGAGCAGTACTTC. Full variable domain (rest looked up from reference TRBV28 and TRBJ2-7): DVKVTQSSRYLVKRTGEKVFLECVQDMDHENMFWYRQDPGLGLRLIYFSYDVKMKEKGDIPEGYSVSREKKERFSLILESASTNQTSMYLCASSPPGSYEQYFGPGTRLTVT.

This clonotype has a count of ten or more. One end of the junction does not line up with germline, which may come from a read error. This rearrangement joins TRBV7-7 to TRBJ2-1, with D possibly being TRBD2 (6 bases). Germline V lookup: CDR1 SSHAT, CDR2 FNYEAQ (reference sequence). The length of the CDR3 is 13 residues. The CDR3 nucleotides read TGTGCTAGCAGCCCGGGACTGAACAATGAGCAGTTCTTC. Encoded protein: CASSPGLNNEQFF.

There are a few counts of this clonotype. The chain uses TRBV28 and TRBJ1-1; D unclear. V lost 2 bases to trimming and J lost 10 bases, with 14 bases between them. Germline CDR1 reads MDHEN; CDR2 reads SYDVKM. The CDR3 covers 13 residues. The CDR3 DNA is TGTGCCAGCAGTTTAAGCGTAGGCAGTCGAGCTTTCTTT. It encodes CASSLSVGSRAFF.

The chain uses TRBV7-3 and TRBJ2-2; a weak D match, TRBD1 (5 bases). CDR1 is SGHTA and CDR2 is FQGTGA in the germline V gene. The CDR3 has 16 residues. V lost 5 bases and J 7 bases, leaving 20 bases between the germline ends. The CDR3 nucleotides read TGTGCCAGCAGCCTAAACGGCGCAGGGCTGGGCGGGGAGCTGTTTTTT. Protein product: CASSLNGAGLGGELFF. Complete variable domain (other parts from reference TRBV7-3 and TRBJ2-2): GAGVSQTPSNKVTEKGKYVELRCDPISGHTALYWYRQSLGQGPEFLIYFQGTGAADDSGLPNDRFFAVRPEGSVSTLKIQRTERGDSAVYLCASSLNGAGLGGELFFGEGSRLTVL.

V usage is TRBV6-1 and J usage is TRBJ2-5; TRBD1 matches at 7 bases. The CDR3 runs to 14 residues. The germline CDR1 and CDR2 sequences are MNHNS and SASEGT. The J segment lost 1 base and the V segment lost 4 bases, leaving 3 bases of the junction unmatched. CDR3 nucleotides: TGTGCCAGCAGTGGTTGGGACAGCCAAGAGACCCAGTACTTC. This sequence encodes CASSGWDSQETQYF.

This clonotype was recorded a few times. The chain couples TRBV7-6 to TRBJ1-2; no clear D. The ends were cut back, 8 bases at V and 2 bases at J, with 15 bases in the middle. The V gene's germline CDR1 is SGHVS and CDR2 FNYEAQ. The CDR3 covers 14 residues. CDR3 coding DNA: TGTGCCAGCTCACCGGCGGGAAGGAACTATGGCTACACCTTC. Translated, it gives CASSPAGRNYGYTF. Full variable domain (missing parts from reference TRBV7-6 and TRBJ1-2): GAGVSQSPRYKVTKRGQDVALRCDPISGHVSLYWYRQALGQGPEFLTYFNYEAQQDKSGLPNDRFSAERPEGSISTLTIQRTEQRDSAMYRCASSPAGRNYGYTFGSGTRLTVV.

This clonotype occurred many times. CDR3 sequence: CASSLGPNSPLHF. DNA of the CDR3: TGTGCCAGCAGCCTCGGACCTAATTCACCCCTCCACTTT. The chain employs TRBV11-2 and TRBJ1-6; D not resolved. Germline V gene lookup returns CDR1 SGHAT and CDR2 FQNNGV. Between the trimmed V and J ends, which lost 5 bases and 6 bases, there was a span of 8 bases. This CDR3 has 13 residues.